These 10 T cell receptor beta chains were all obtained from the same sample, sequenced in a study of blood T cell repertoires in COVID-19. Using immunoSEQ multiplex PCR, the repertoire was profiled, and TCRdb retains in-frame clones only, with some absent. The repertoire includes some 91,000 clones, 90% of them detected once, and less than 2% sits in the top ten. Sequencing was done on a sample of peripheral blood. The source of these receptors is a man in his 60s with acute or convalescent COVID-19.

The V gene is TRBV3-1 (or the pseudogene TRBV3-2), the J gene TRBJ1-1; TRBD1 might be the D (6 bases). Trimming left V 6 bases short and J 0 bases short, with 11 bases between. This CDR3 has 14 amino acids. The germline gives CDR1 LGHDT, CDR2 YNNKEL (reference sequence). In DNA, the CDR3 is TGTGCCAGCAGTCGACAGGTTATGAACACTGAAGCTTTCTTT. Translation gives CASSRQVMNTEAFF.

This chain connects TRBV18 to TRBJ1-1; D ambiguous. The CDR3 extends over 13 amino acids. CDR1 is KGHSH, CDR2 LQKENI, per germline. The V end lost 5 bases, the J end lost 1 base, and 8 bases lay between the germline ends. For the CDR3, the DNA is TGTGCCAGCTCAGCCGGGGAGAACACTGAAGCTTTCTTT. Translating it yields CASSAGENTEAFF.

This clone was picked up one time. The chain couples TRBV5-6 to TRBJ1-1; D might be TRBD1 (5 bases). The V end was cut by 1 base, the J end by 4 bases, with 17 bases between. In germline, CDR1 is SGHDT, CDR2 YYEEEE. The CDR3 sequence is 16 residues long. CDR3 sequence (DNA): TGTGCCAGCAGCTTGAGGCAGGGCGAATGGGGCACTGAAGCTTTCTTT. Encoded protein: CASSLRQGEWGTEAFF.

The CDR3 DNA sequence: TGTGCCAGCAGTGAAGCGGGCCAGGTCAATGGCTACACCTTC. Translated, it gives CASSEAGQVNGYTF. The chain uses TRBV6-1 and TRBJ1-2, with no clear D. The V gene lost 0 bases and the J gene lost 6 bases, with 11 bases spanning the gap. Germline CDR1 is MNHNS and CDR2 is SASEGT. This CDR3 has 14 residues.

Only one count was recorded for this clone. J is TRBJ1-2 and V is TRBV27; 7 nucleotides agree with TRBD1. Germline V gene sequence: CDR1 MNHEY, CDR2 SMNVEV (reference sequence). The CDR3 has 15 residues. The V segment lost 5 bases and the J segment 8 bases; nucleotides outside the gene matches: 14. The CDR3 DNA is TGTGCCAGCAGTGCGGGACAGCACGGATCTCGGGGCTACACCTTC. This translates into CASSAGQHGSRGYTF.

The chain combines TRBV7-6 with TRBJ2-2, with D hard to call. The V end lost 2 bases, the J end lost 1 base, and 17 bases lay between the germline ends. In germline, CDR1 is SGHVS, CDR2 FNYEAQ. The CDR3 is 18 residues long. In DNA, the CDR3 is TGTGCCAGCAGCTTAAGGATGTCCGGCAGGCTGAACACCGGGGAGCTGTTTTTT. Protein product: CASSLRMSGRLNTGELFF.

The rearrangement joins TRBV2 to TRBJ1-4; TRBD1 agrees at 7 bases. Per the germline V gene, CDR1 is SNHLY and CDR2 is FYNNEI. V lost 7 bases, J lost 3 bases, and 5 bases stayed unmatched. The length of the CDR3 is 14 residues. CDR3 coding DNA: TGTGCCAGCATGAGGGGGCGGTCTAATGAAAAACTGTTTTTT. This translates into CASMRGRSNEKLFF.

V and J are TRBV30 and TRBJ2-3; D possibly corresponds to TRBD1 (5 bases). Trimming took off 2 bases at V and 5 bases at J, with 11 bases between the two ends. CDR3 length: 13 amino acids. CDR1 GTSNPN and CDR2 SVGIG come from the germline V gene (reference sequence). The CDR3 here is CAWSRTTRDTQYF. As DNA, the CDR3 is TGTGCCTGGAGTCGGACAACACGAGATACGCAGTATTTT.

The rearrangement joins TRBV5-4 to TRBJ1-1, with D unresolved. The CDR3 loop spans 14 amino acids. Trimming shortened V by 4 bases and J by 1 base, and 11 bases separated the two germline ends. CDR1 is SGHNT, CDR2 YYREEE, per germline (reference sequence). The CDR3 nucleotides read TGTGCCAGCAGCATAGGCCGGGGGAACACTGAAGCTTTCTTT. Its protein is CASSIGRGNTEAFF.

The gene calls are TRBV25-1 and TRBJ1-3; D call uncertain. CDR3 length equals 16 residues. The V and J ends lost 2 bases and 0 bases respectively, with 11 bases between them. CDR1 and CDR2 (germline): MGHDK, SYGVNS. Here the CDR3 DNA reads TGTGCCAGCAGTGAAGGAGCAACAATCTCTGGAAACACCATATATTTT. This encodes CASSEGATISGNTIYF. The complete variable domain, with remaining parts taken from reference TRBV25-1 and TRBJ1-3, reads EADIYQTPRYLVIGTGKKITLECSQTMGHDKMYWYQQDPGMELHLIHYSYGVNSTEKGDLSSESTVSRIRTEHFPLTLESARPSHTSQYLCASSEGATISGNTIYFGEGSWLTVV.